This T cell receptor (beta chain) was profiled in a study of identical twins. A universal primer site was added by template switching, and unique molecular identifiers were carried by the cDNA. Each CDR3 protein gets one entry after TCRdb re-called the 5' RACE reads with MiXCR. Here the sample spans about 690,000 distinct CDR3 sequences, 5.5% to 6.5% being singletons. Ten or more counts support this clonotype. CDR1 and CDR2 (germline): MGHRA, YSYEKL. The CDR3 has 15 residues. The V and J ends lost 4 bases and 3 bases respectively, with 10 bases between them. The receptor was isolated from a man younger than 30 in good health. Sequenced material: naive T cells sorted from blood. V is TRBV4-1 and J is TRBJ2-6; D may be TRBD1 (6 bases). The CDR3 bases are TGCGCCAGCAGCCGAGGGGGTAGTGGGGCCAACGTCCTGACTTTC. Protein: CASSRGGSGANVLTF.